The clone carrying this TCR beta chain has at least ten counts. Antigen unknown. Germline V gene lookup returns CDR1 SEHNR and CDR2 FQNEAQ (reference sequence). The CDR3 loop spans 12 amino acids. Trimming shortened V by 4 bases and J by 10 bases, and 11 bases separated the two germline ends. The data were taken from a study of T-cell memory formation after mild COVID-19. Study overall: TCR clusters largely stayed donor specific.

Study outcomes and limitations: Among contracting clones, CD4+ were mainly CM/EM and CD8+ enriched in EMRA.

TCRdb used MiXCR to reprocess the 5' RACE reads, holding one entry per CDR3 protein. The sample holds under 450,000 distinct CDR3 sequences; 14% are singletons and the top ten take around a fifth. Sequences were obtained from PBMCs or a T cell subset sorted from them (not recorded which). The rearrangement joins TRBV7-9 to TRBJ2-1, with a weak D call TRBD2 (5 bases). The receptor was derived from a man aged 18-30 years who had mild COVID-19 (a few samples of this study predate the infection). Cell type and time point are not known. This CDR3 is CASSSVGGEQFF. The CDR3 coding sequence is TGTGCCAGCAGCTCGGTCGGCGGGGAGCAGTTCTTC.